This entry lists 17 T cell receptor beta chains sequenced from one sample in a study of blood T cell repertoires in COVID-19. Here immunoSEQ multiplex PCR was the method, and the copy in TCRdb shows in-frame clones only, minus some. This sample has around 210,000 clones, with roughly 85% found just once. Sequencing was carried out using peripheral blood. The receptors come from a man aged 45-60 years with COVID-19, enrolled during active disease.

The gene calls are TRBV6-4 and TRBJ1-5; TRBD1 agrees at 9 bases. This CDR3 is 17 amino acids long. In germline, CDR1 is MRHNA, CDR2 SNTAGT. The V and J ends lost 3 bases and 1 base, in that order; junction bases with no gene match: 7. DNA of the CDR3: TGTGCCAGCAGTGAATATACAGGGGGCTGGAGCAATCAGCCCCAGCATTTT. This codes for CASSEYTGGWSNQPQHF.

CDR3 amino acids: CASSQGWGTSTDTQYF. The CDR3 DNA sequence: TGCGCCAGCAGCCAAGGTTGGGGGACTAGCACAGATACGCAGTATTTT. The chain carries TRBV4-3 and TRBJ2-3, with D possibly TRBD2 on 6 matching bases. CDR3 length equals 16 residues. V was clipped by 1 base and J by 0 bases, with 11 bases between them. Germline V gene data show CDR1 as LGHNA and CDR2 as YSLEER.

This clone was seen repeatedly, ten times or more. The rearrangement joins TRBV7-9 to TRBJ2-1; 14 nucleotides match TRBD2. This CDR3 has 18 amino acids. The V gene end was trimmed by 5 bases and the J gene end by 2 bases; junction bases not matched to a gene: 8. The germline V gene encodes CDR1 SEHNR and CDR2 FQNEAQ (reference sequence). The CDR3 coding sequence is TGTGCCAGCAGCCCCGGGACTAGCGGGGGCCCTACCTACAATGAGCAGTTCTTC. Its protein is CASSPGTSGGPTYNEQFF.

The chain links TRBV7-3 to TRBJ2-1; the match to TRBD1 covers 10 bases. Unmatched junction bases numbered 6, after V lost 8 bases and J lost 8 bases. This CDR3 spans 13 amino acids. Germline-derived CDR1 and CDR2 are SGHTA and FQGTGA. CDR3 in amino acids: CASSGQGGDEQFF. The CDR3 region has the DNA TGTGCCAGCTCCGGACAGGGGGGCGATGAGCAGTTCTTC.

This clone has only one observation. The V call is TRBV2, the J call TRBJ2-2, with D maybe TRBD2 (6 bases). The CDR3 loop spans 15 amino acids. From germline, CDR1 is SNHLY and CDR2 FYNNEI. The V gene lost 6 bases and the J gene lost 5 bases, with 16 bases spanning the gap. The CDR3 protein is CASRTVGAGTGELFF. CDR3 coding DNA: TGTGCCAGCAGGACCGTGGGCGCGGGAACCGGGGAGCTGTTTTTT.

The genes are TRBV5-1 and TRBJ1-6; 9 bases are shared with TRBD1. This CDR3 region has 16 residues. J lost 9 bases, V lost 0 bases, and 7 bases had no gene match. Germline V gene sequence: CDR1 SGHRS, CDR2 YFSETQ. This CDR3 is CASSLGGQGGSSPLHF. CDR3 bases: TGCGCCAGCAGCTTGGGGGGACAGGGCGGAAGTTCACCCCTCCACTTT. The whole variable domain, filled in from reference TRBV5-1 and TRBJ1-6, reads KAGVTQTPRYLIKTRGQQVTLSCSPISGHRSVSWYQQTPGQGLQFLFEYFSETQRNKGNFPGRFSGRQFSNSRSEMNVSTLELGDSALYLCASSLGGQGGSSPLHFGNGTRLTVT.

There are a few counts of this clone. The V gene is TRBV27, the J gene TRBJ2-5, with 7 bases that match TRBD1. Losses at the gene ends were 7 bases for V and 6 bases for J; bases not matched to a gene: 11. Per the germline V gene, CDR1 is MNHEY and CDR2 is SMNVEV (reference sequence). This CDR3 region has 14 residues. In nucleotides, the CDR3 is TGTGCCAGCAAGCAGGGGGAAAGTTTAAAGACCCAGTACTTC. Protein sequence: CASKQGESLKTQYF.

CDR3 loop: CASSLATNTEAFF. Here the CDR3 DNA reads TGCGCCAGCAGCTTGGCGACAAACACTGAAGCTTTCTTT. The chain employs TRBV5-1 and TRBJ1-1; D gene uncertain. The CDR3 contains 13 residues. The V and J ends lost 0 bases and 2 bases respectively, with 5 bases between them. Germline V CDR1 and CDR2: SGHRS, YFSETQ.

In DNA, the CDR3 is TGTGCCAGCTCCCTAGCGGGGGGTACAGATACGCAGTATTTT. Translation: CASSLAGGTDTQYF. The chain is built from TRBV18 and TRBJ2-3; 11 positions agree with TRBD2. Germline V gives CDR1 KGHSH, CDR2 LQKENI. J gave up 3 bases and V 6 bases, and 2 bases lay outside the gene matches. This CDR3 has 14 amino acids.

V is TRBV2 and J is TRBJ2-5; unclear D gene. The CDR3 is 15 residues long. V lost 6 bases and J 5 bases, leaving 19 bases between the germline ends. The germline V gene has CDR1 SNHLY and CDR2 FYNNEI. CDR3 protein: CASRTSDRVRETQYF. In DNA, the CDR3 is TGTGCCAGCAGGACCAGTGATAGAGTGAGGGAGACCCAGTACTTC.

In nucleotides, the CDR3 is TGTGCCAGCAGCTTAGAACGGGGCTACGAGCAGTACTTC. Protein sequence: CASSLERGYEQYF. The chain carries TRBV11-3 and TRBJ2-7; D may be TRBD2 (5 bases). The CDR3 is 13 amino acids. Germline lookup yields CDR1 SGHNT and CDR2 YENEEA. V lost 0 bases and J 3 bases, leaving 6 bases between the germline ends.

This clone has a single count. The rearrangement joins TRBV19 to TRBJ1-5; 8 bases fit TRBD1. J gave up 1 base and V 5 bases, and 7 bases lay outside the gene matches. Per germline, CDR1 LNHDA and CDR2 SQIVND (reference sequence). The CDR3 covers 16 residues. For the CDR3, the DNA is TGTGCCAGTAGTGGACAGGGAAAACCAAGCAATCAGCCCCAGCATTTT. It codes for CASSGQGKPSNQPQHF.

CDR3 DNA: TGTGCCAGCAGCCGGGCGGGACAGGGAATTTGGGTGGAGCAGTTCTTC. Translated, it gives CASSRAGQGIWVEQFF. This chain links TRBV4-2 with TRBJ2-1; TRBD1 matches 9 bases. The CDR3 loop spans 16 amino acids. Germline V gives CDR1 LGHNA, CDR2 YNFKEQ. V gave up 4 bases and J gave up 10 bases; unmatched junction bases: 14.

V and J are TRBV4-2 and TRBJ1-2, with TRBD1 matching 10 bases. The trim removed 4 bases at V and 9 bases at J, leaving 8 bases unmatched. Per germline, CDR1 LGHNA and CDR2 YNFKEQ. This CDR3 comprises 14 residues. This CDR3 is CASSPSDRGFSYTF. CDR3 DNA sequence: TGTGCCAGCAGCCCGTCGGACAGGGGGTTTAGCTACACCTTC.

This chain uses TRBV5-3 with TRBJ2-2; TRBD1 aligns across 7 bases. TRBV5-3 is labeled an ORF, and its function is uncertain. The CDR3 loop spans 15 amino acids. V shed 3 bases, J shed 4 bases, and the junction held 6 bases outside the gene matches. CDR3 sequence (DNA): TGTGCCAGAAGCTACTGCCGGACAGGCACCGGGGAGCTGTTTTTT. This translates into CARSYCRTGTGELFF.

V and J are TRBV9 and TRBJ2-1; D possibly corresponds to TRBD2 (6 bases). The CDR3 has 13 residues. V was clipped by 2 bases and J by 9 bases, with 12 bases between them. Germline lookup yields CDR1 SGDLS and CDR2 YYNGEE. The CDR3 nucleotides read TGTGCCAGCAGCGTGGACCTAGCGAGTGAGCAGTTCTTC. It encodes CASSVDLASEQFF. Full variable domain (remainder filled in from reference TRBV9 and TRBJ2-1): DSGVTQTPKHLITATGQRVTLRCSPRSGDLSVYWYQQSLDQGLQFLIQYYNGEERAKGNILERFSAQQFPDLHSELNLSSLELGDSALYFCASSVDLASEQFFGPGTRLTVL.

The rearrangement uses TRBV27 and TRBJ1-1; TRBD1 matches 7 bases. The trim removed 4 bases at V and 4 bases at J, leaving 9 bases unmatched. This CDR3 is 15 amino acids long. Germline loops: CDR1 MNHEY, CDR2 SMNVEV (reference sequence). The CDR3 protein is CASSYTGASFTEAFF. The CDR3 DNA reads TGTGCCAGCAGTTATACAGGGGCCTCTTTCACTGAAGCTTTCTTT.